These 21 T cell receptor beta chains share one sample of origin, sequenced in a study of T cell changes during pregnancy in multiple sclerosis. Sequenced by immunoSEQ multiplex PCR; TCRdb stores in-frame clones only, minus some. The sample lists around 70,000 clones, under 95% seen once, with about 1.5% in the top ten. The sample was peripheral blood, taken in the third trimester of pregnancy. The receptors were gathered from a female donor with multiple sclerosis, enrolled in a pregnancy study.

This rearrangement joins TRBV6-6 to TRBJ1-2, with D uncertain. The germline V gene has CDR1 MNHNY and CDR2 SVGAGI (reference sequence). The CDR3 is 13 residues long. Trimming removed 6 bases from V and 3 bases from J, with 11 bases in between. CDR3 sequence reads: CASSWTQDYGYTF. In DNA form, the CDR3 reads TGTGCCAGCAGCTGGACTCAGGACTATGGCTACACCTTC.

This clone was picked up a small number of times. This chain links TRBV28 with TRBJ1-6, with TRBD1 as a possible D gene (6 bases). Per germline, CDR1 MDHEN and CDR2 SYDVKM. The CDR3 length is 18 residues. V lost 7 bases to trimming and J lost 2 bases, with 21 bases between them. CDR3 in DNA: TGTGCCAGCATTACCACAGGGAACTTGAATCCCTATAATTCACCCCTCCACTTT. Protein sequence: CASITTGNLNPYNSPLHF.

V and J are TRBV2 and TRBJ1-2; 7 nucleotides match TRBD1. Germline V CDR1 and CDR2: SNHLY, FYNNEI. The CDR3 is 12 residues long. Trimming took 4 bases from V and 7 from J; bases not matched to a gene: 3. The CDR3 loop is CASSGPGGGYTF. CDR3 DNA: TGTGCCAGCAGTGGGCCAGGGGGTGGCTACACCTTC.

The rearrangement links TRBV4-3 to TRBJ2-1; TRBD2 matches at 7 bases. Germline CDR1 and CDR2: LGHNA and YSLEER. The V and J ends lost 3 bases and 6 bases, in that order; junction bases with no gene match: 8. This CDR3 region has 15 residues. In DNA, the CDR3 is TGCGCCAGCAGCCATCGAGGAGCGGGGCTCAATGAGCAGTTCTTC. This translates into CASSHRGAGLNEQFF.

The rearrangement joins TRBV4-1 to TRBJ2-1; D gene ambiguous. Between the trimmed V and J ends, which lost 3 bases and 3 bases, there was a span of 12 bases. CDR1 and CDR2 from the germline V gene are MGHRA and YSYEKL. The CDR3 covers 15 residues. This chain's CDR3 is CASSQFLENYNEQFF. CDR3 sequence (DNA): TGCGCCAGCAGCCAGTTTTTGGAGAACTACAATGAGCAGTTCTTC.

The chain couples TRBV5-1 to TRBJ1-4; 7 nucleotides agree with TRBD1. The CDR3 length is 15 residues. With V trimmed by 2 bases and J by 4 bases, 5 bases remained unmatched. Germline V gene lookup returns CDR1 SGHRS and CDR2 YFSETQ. The CDR3 reads CASSFLTGFNEKLFF. In DNA, the CDR3 is TGCGCCAGCAGCTTTCTGACAGGGTTTAATGAAAAACTGTTTTTT.

The chain carries TRBV7-3 and TRBJ1-6, with D unresolved. The CDR3 totals 15 residues. The germline gives CDR1 SGHTA, CDR2 FQGTGA. The V and J ends lost 2 bases and 9 bases respectively, with 14 bases between them. CDR3 sequence: CASSLLPGEGSPLHF. CDR3 in DNA: TGTGCCAGCAGCTTACTTCCGGGCGAGGGTTCACCCCTCCACTTT.

V and J are TRBV6-1 and TRBJ2-1; a possible D gene is TRBD1 (6 bases). Trimming cost V 3 bases and J 8 bases, with 23 bases left between them. The CDR3 loop spans 17 amino acids. Germline V CDR1 and CDR2: MNHNS, SASEGT. The DNA for the CDR3 is TGTGCCAGCAGTGACGGAGGTAGGGCAGGGGATTGGGATGAGCAGTTCTTC. Its protein is CASSDGGRAGDWDEQFF.

The V gene is TRBV27, the J gene TRBJ2-7; 9 bases fit TRBD2. CDR1 and CDR2 (germline): MNHEY, SMNVEV (reference sequence). J lost 0 bases, V lost 7 bases, and 4 bases had no gene match. The CDR3 runs 14 residues. Here the CDR3 reads CASTTSGLSYEQYF. In nucleotides, the CDR3 is TGTGCCAGCACCACTAGCGGGCTCTCCTACGAGCAGTACTTC.

In DNA, the CDR3 is TGCAGCGTGACAGGGTATCGACAAGAGACCCAGTACTTC. Protein sequence: CSVTGYRQETQYF. J is TRBJ2-5 and V is TRBV29-1, with 7 nucleotides matching TRBD1. V lost 6 bases to trimming and J lost 2 bases; unmatched junction nucleotides: 6. The germline V gene has CDR1 SQVTM and CDR2 ANQGSEA. There are 13 residues in the CDR3. The entire variable domain, with the rest obtained from reference TRBV29-1 and TRBJ2-5, is as follows: SAVISQKPSRDICQRGTSLTIQCQVDSQVTMMFWYRQQPGQSLTLIATANQGSEATYESGFVIDKFPISRPNLTFSTLTVSNMSPEDSSIYLCSVTGYRQETQYFGPGTRLLVL.

V usage is TRBV6-1 and J usage is TRBJ2-6, with D possibly TRBD1 on 6 matching bases. The CDR3 spans 15 residues. Deletions cut 7 bases from V and 0 bases from J, with 10 bases between. In germline, CDR1 is MNHNS, CDR2 SASEGT. The CDR3 DNA follows: TGTGCCAGCACCCAAGGGGGCTCTGGGGCCAACGTCCTGACTTTC. This sequence encodes CASTQGGSGANVLTF.

The chain recombines TRBV7-9 with TRBJ2-5; 10 bases fit TRBD1. V lost 1 base to trimming and J lost 4 bases; unmatched junction nucleotides: 3. The CDR3 extends over 15 amino acids. Germline CDR1 and CDR2: SEHNR and FQNEAQ (reference sequence). The CDR3 nucleotides read TGTGCCAGCAGCTTAGGGGACAGGGGAAGAGAGACCCAGTACTTC. Its translation: CASSLGDRGRETQYF. The entire variable domain, with the rest obtained from reference TRBV7-9 and TRBJ2-5, is as follows: DTGVSQNPRHKITKRGQNVTFRCDPISEHNRLYWYRQTLGQGPEFLTYFQNEAQLEKSRLLSDRFSAERPKGSFSTLEIQRTEQGDSAMYLCASSLGDRGRETQYFGPGTRLLVL.

The chain links TRBV9 to TRBJ2-3; 8 bases line up with TRBD2. The CDR3 has 13 amino acids. CDR1 and CDR2 (germline): SGDLS, YYNGEE. Trimming at V came to 7 bases and at J to 5 bases, leaving 6 bases not matched to a gene. CDR3 amino acids: CASDRGGKDTQYF. DNA of the CDR3: TGTGCCAGCGATCGGGGGGGTAAAGATACGCAGTATTTT.

This sequence joins TRBV6-1 and TRBJ2-7; D perhaps matches TRBD1 (6 bases). Looked up from germline, CDR1 is MNHNS and CDR2 is SASEGT. V was clipped by 8 bases and J by 6 bases, with 20 bases between them. The CDR3 covers 14 residues. CDR3 amino acids: CASFWTVTSTEQYF. The CDR3 coding sequence is TGTGCCAGCTTCTGGACAGTTACCTCCACCGAGCAGTACTTC.

V is TRBV6-5 and J is TRBJ2-5; D might be TRBD1 (6 bases). CDR3 size: 14 residues. CDR1 MNHEY and CDR2 SVGAGI come from the germline V gene. Trimming left V 6 bases short and J 4 bases short, with 15 bases between. The CDR3 sequence is CASRGHPRVETQYF. CDR3 nucleotides: TGTGCCAGCAGGGGACACCCCCGGGTAGAGACCCAGTACTTC.

This chain uses TRBV2 with TRBJ2-3; 12 bases map to TRBD2. The germline gives CDR1 SNHLY, CDR2 FYNNEI. This CDR3 spans 14 amino acids. V lost 5 bases and J lost 4; bases outside the gene matches: 1. The CDR3 sequence: CASSRLAGADTQYF. As DNA, the CDR3 is TGTGCCAGCAGTAGACTAGCGGGGGCAGATACGCAGTATTTT. Combining the CDR3 with reference TRBV2 and TRBJ2-3 gives the whole variable domain EPEVTQTPSHQVTQMGQEVILRCVPISNHLYFYWYRQILGQKVEFLVSFYNNEISEKSEIFDDQFSVERPDGSNFTLKIRSTKLEDSAMYFCASSRLAGADTQYFGPGTRLTVL.

The chain carries TRBV7-3 and TRBJ1-1; 11 bases map to TRBD1. J was trimmed by 6 bases and V by 5 bases; bases with no gene match: 8. The germline gives CDR1 SGHTA, CDR2 FQGTGA. The CDR3 has 15 amino acids. CDR3 residues: CASSQTDRGPAEAFF. As DNA, the CDR3 is TGTGCCAGCAGCCAAACGGACAGGGGGCCGGCTGAAGCTTTCTTT.

This clone was seen a handful of times. The chain couples TRBV6-5 to TRBJ1-1; D is ambiguous. Germline CDR1 reads MNHEY; CDR2 reads SVGAGI. The V end lost 0 bases, the J end lost 4 bases, and 6 bases lay between the germline ends. The CDR3 totals 13 residues. The CDR3 region has the DNA TGTGCCAGCAGTTACTCGGAGGGCACTGAAGCTTTCTTT. This gives the protein CASSYSEGTEAFF.

The rearrangement uses TRBV6-1 and TRBJ2-3; 10 nucleotides line up with TRBD2. The germline V gene encodes CDR1 MNHNS and CDR2 SASEGT. The length of the CDR3 is 18 residues. J was trimmed by 5 bases and V by 3 bases; bases with no gene match: 14. The DNA for the CDR3 is TGTGCCAGCAGTGAGGTGAAGCGGGGGGGTATTAAAGGAGATACGCAGTATTTT. Amino acids: CASSEVKRGGIKGDTQYF.

The J gene is TRBJ1-1, the V gene TRBV7-2, with 8 bases fitting TRBD1. Germline lookup yields CDR1 SGHTA and CDR2 FQGNSA. The V gene end was trimmed by 1 base and the J gene end by 11 bases; junction bases not matched to a gene: 6. CDR3 length: 13 residues. The chain's CDR3 is CASSLGDRLRAFF. In DNA, the CDR3 is TGTGCCAGCAGCTTAGGGGACAGGTTGAGGGCTTTCTTT. Looking up the rest from reference TRBV7-2 and TRBJ1-1 gives the full variable domain: GAGVSQSPSNKVTEKGKDVELRCDPISGHTALYWYRQSLGQGLEFLIYFQGNSAPDKSGLPSDRFSAERTGGSVSTLTIQRTQQEDSAVYLCASSLGDRLRAFFGQGTRLTVV.

The V and J genes are TRBV27 and TRBJ1-1; D is unclear. V was trimmed by 3 bases and J by 2 bases, leaving 16 bases between them. This CDR3 is 16 amino acids long. Germline CDR1 MNHEY, CDR2 SMNVEV (reference sequence). The CDR3, as DNA: TGTGCCAGCAGTTTGGGCCTGGGCAGTTCTAACACTGAAGCTTTCTTT. Amino acid sequence: CASSLGLGSSNTEAFF.